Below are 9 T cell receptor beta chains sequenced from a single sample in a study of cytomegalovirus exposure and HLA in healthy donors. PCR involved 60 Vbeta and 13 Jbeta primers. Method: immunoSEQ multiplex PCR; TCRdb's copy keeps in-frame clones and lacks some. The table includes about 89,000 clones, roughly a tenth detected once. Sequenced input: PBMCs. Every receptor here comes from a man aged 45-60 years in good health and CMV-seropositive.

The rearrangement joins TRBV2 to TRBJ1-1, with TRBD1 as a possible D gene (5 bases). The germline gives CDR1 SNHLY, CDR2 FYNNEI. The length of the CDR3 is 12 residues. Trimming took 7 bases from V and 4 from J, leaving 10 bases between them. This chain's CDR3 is CASIGGGTEAFF. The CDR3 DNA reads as TGTGCCAGCATTGGGGGAGGCACTGAAGCTTTCTTT.

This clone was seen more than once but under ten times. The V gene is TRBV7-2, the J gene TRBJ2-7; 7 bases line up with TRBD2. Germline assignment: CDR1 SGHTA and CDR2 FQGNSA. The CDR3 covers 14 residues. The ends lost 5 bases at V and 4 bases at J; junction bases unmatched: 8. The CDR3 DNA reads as TGTGCCAGCAGCCCTCGGACTAGACAGTACGAGCAGTACTTC. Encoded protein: CASSPRTRQYEQYF.

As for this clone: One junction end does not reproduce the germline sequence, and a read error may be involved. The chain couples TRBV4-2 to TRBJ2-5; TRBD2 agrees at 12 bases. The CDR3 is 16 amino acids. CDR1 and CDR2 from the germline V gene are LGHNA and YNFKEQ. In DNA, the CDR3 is TGTGCCAGCAGCCAAGTCCTAGCGGGAGGGGGAGAGAACCAGTACTTC. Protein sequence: CASSQVLAGGGENQYF.

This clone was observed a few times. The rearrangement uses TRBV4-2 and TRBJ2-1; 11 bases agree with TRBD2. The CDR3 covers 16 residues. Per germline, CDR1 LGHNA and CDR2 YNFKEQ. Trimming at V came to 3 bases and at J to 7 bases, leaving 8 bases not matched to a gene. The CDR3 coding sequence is TGTGCCAGCAGCCAGGTACTAGCGGGAGCGGGAAATGAGCAGTTCTTC. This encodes CASSQVLAGAGNEQFF.

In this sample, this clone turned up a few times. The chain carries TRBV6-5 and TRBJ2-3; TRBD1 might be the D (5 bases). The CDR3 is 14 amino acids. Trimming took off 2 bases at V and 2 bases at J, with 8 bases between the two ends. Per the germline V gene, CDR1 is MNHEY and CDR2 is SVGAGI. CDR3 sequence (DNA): TGTGCCAGCAGTTACGACAGTACCACAGATACGCAGTATTTT. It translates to CASSYDSTTDTQYF.

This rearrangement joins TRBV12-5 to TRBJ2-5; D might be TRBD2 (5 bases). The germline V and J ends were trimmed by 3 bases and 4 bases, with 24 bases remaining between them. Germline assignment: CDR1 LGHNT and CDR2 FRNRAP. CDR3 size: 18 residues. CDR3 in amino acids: CASGFTALAGPAIETQYF. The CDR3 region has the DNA TGTGCTAGTGGTTTTACTGCTCTGGCGGGCCCAGCCATAGAGACCCAGTACTTC. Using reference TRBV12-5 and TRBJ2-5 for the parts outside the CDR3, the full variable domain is DARVTQTPRHKVTEMGQEVTMRCQPILGHNTVFWYRQTMMQGLELLAYFRNRAPLDDSGMPKDRFSAEMPDATLATLKIQPSEPRDSAVYFCASGFTALAGPAIETQYFGPGTRLLVL.

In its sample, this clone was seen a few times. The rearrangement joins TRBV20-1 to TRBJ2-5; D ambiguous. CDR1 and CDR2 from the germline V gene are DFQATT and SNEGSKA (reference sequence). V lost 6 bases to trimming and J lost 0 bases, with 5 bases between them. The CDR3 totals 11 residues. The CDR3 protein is CSAENQETQYF. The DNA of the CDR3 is TGCAGTGCCGAGAACCAAGAGACCCAGTACTTC.

CDR3 DNA sequence: TGTGCCAGCAGTTCTCCTAGGACTAGCGGGGCCGGGGAGCTGTTTTTT. Protein sequence: CASSSPRTSGAGELFF. The genes are TRBV5-4 and TRBJ2-2, with 12 bases aligning to TRBD2. The germline gives CDR1 SGHNT, CDR2 YYREEE (reference sequence). The CDR3 is 16 amino acids. V dropped 5 bases and J dropped 6; count of bases not matched to a gene: 8.

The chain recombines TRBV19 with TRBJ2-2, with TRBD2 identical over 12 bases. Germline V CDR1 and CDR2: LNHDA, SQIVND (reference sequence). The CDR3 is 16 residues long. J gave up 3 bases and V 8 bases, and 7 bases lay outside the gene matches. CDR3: CASQRTSGTDTGELFF. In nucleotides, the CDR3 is TGTGCCAGTCAGAGGACTAGCGGGACGGACACCGGGGAGCTGTTTTTT.